The next 29 T cell receptor beta chains were all read from a single sample in a study of blood T cell repertoires in COVID-19. Measured with immunoSEQ multiplex PCR; TCRdb has only the in-frame clones, and not every one. Among roughly 150,000 clones, around 80% were seen once, and the ten largest hold more than 7.5%. The sequencing input was peripheral blood. Source of these receptors: a woman in her forties or fifties with acute or convalescent COVID-19.

V usage is TRBV9 and J usage is TRBJ2-7; the D gene is possibly TRBD1 (6 bases). From germline, CDR1 is SGDLS and CDR2 YYNGEE. Trimming pared 3 bases from V and 1 base from J, leaving 17 bases between. This CDR3 has 16 amino acids. The CDR3 spells CASSAYDKQGSYEQYF. The CDR3 region has the DNA TGTGCCAGCAGCGCCTACGATAAACAGGGATCCTACGAGCAGTACTTC. Drawing the rest from reference TRBV9 and TRBJ2-7, the complete variable domain is DSGVTQTPKHLITATGQRVTLRCSPRSGDLSVYWYQQSLDQGLQFLIQYYNGEERAKGNILERFSAQQFPDLHSELNLSSLELGDSALYFCASSAYDKQGSYEQYFGPGTRLTVT.

In this sample, this clone turned up once. The genes are TRBV9 and TRBJ2-7, with unresolved D. The germline V and J ends were trimmed by 0 bases and 0 bases, with 10 bases remaining between them. The CDR3 loop spans 15 amino acids. Germline V CDR1 and CDR2: SGDLS, YYNGEE. The CDR3 loop is CASSVDLTPSYEQYF. CDR3 DNA: TGTGCCAGCAGCGTAGACCTAACCCCCTCCTACGAGCAGTACTTC.

This clone appeared a few times. V and J are TRBV7-8 and TRBJ2-2, with a weak D call TRBD2 (7 bases). Per the germline V gene, CDR1 is SGHVS and CDR2 is FQNEAQ. The V gene lost 4 bases and the J gene lost 4 bases, with 13 bases spanning the gap. The CDR3 contains 15 residues. The CDR3 protein is CASSSRGGLTGELFF. CDR3 bases: TGTGCCAGCAGCTCTAGGGGGGGTCTCACCGGGGAGCTGTTTTTT.

The CDR3 region has the DNA TGTGCCAGCAGCCCCCAAGCGGCGGAGAACACCGGGGAGCTGTTTTTT. Encoded protein: CASSPQAAENTGELFF. V gene TRBV9 combines with J gene TRBJ2-2; a weak D match, TRBD2 (5 bases). This CDR3 has 16 amino acids. V dropped 4 bases and J dropped 1 base, with 14 bases sitting between them. Germline values: CDR1 SGDLS, CDR2 YYNGEE.

This clone came up a few times. The V and J genes are TRBV4-1 and TRBJ1-3, with D tentatively TRBD1 (5 bases). There are 14 residues in the CDR3. Trimming took off 3 bases at V and 0 bases at J, with 6 bases between the two ends. Per the germline V gene, CDR1 is MGHRA and CDR2 is YSYEKL. CDR3 coding DNA: TGCGCCAGCAGCCAGACAGCCTCTGGAAACACCATATATTTT. This translates into CASSQTASGNTIYF.

The chain couples TRBV28 to TRBJ2-3; TRBD1 matches at 7 bases. CDR3 length: 15 amino acids. Germline loops: CDR1 MDHEN, CDR2 SYDVKM. Germline trimming cut 5 bases from V and 6 bases from J; bases unmatched to any gene: 11. The CDR3 nucleotides are TGTGCCAGCAGTCCGAGGGGCAGGGGGAGCGATACGCAGTATTTT. Translating gives CASSPRGRGSDTQYF. Based on the CDR3 plus reference TRBV28 and TRBJ2-3, the full variable domain is DVKVTQSSRYLVKRTGEKVFLECVQDMDHENMFWYRQDPGLGLRLIYFSYDVKMKEKGDIPEGYSVSREKKERFSLILESASTNQTSMYLCASSPRGRGSDTQYFGPGTRLTVL.

V is TRBV6-5 and J is TRBJ1-1; 8 nucleotides align to TRBD1. The CDR3 loop spans 15 amino acids. V lost 0 bases to trimming and J lost 4 bases; unmatched junction nucleotides: 4. CDR1 is MNHEY, CDR2 SVGAGI, per germline. The CDR3 loop is CASSYSSTGGTEAFF. In nucleotides, the CDR3 is TGTGCCAGCAGTTACTCGAGTACAGGGGGCACTGAAGCTTTCTTT.

The V and J genes are TRBV3-1 (or the pseudogene TRBV3-2) and TRBJ1-2, with TRBD1 as a possible D gene (5 bases). CDR3 length: 11 amino acids. The V gene's germline CDR1 is LGHDT and CDR2 YNNKEL (reference sequence). Trimming took off 9 bases at V and 4 bases at J, with 9 bases between the two ends. Written as DNA, the CDR3 is TGTGCCAGTACTCAGGGCTATGGCTACACCTTC. Amino acids: CASTQGYGYTF.

This chain uses TRBV29-1 with TRBJ1-3; D is uncertain. Trimming stripped 0 bases from V and 1 base from J, with 7 bases between. Germline lookup yields CDR1 SQVTM and CDR2 ANQGSEA. The CDR3 loop spans 14 amino acids. The CDR3 is CSVEDGRSGNTIYF. Here the CDR3 DNA reads TGCAGCGTTGAAGACGGGAGATCTGGAAACACCATATATTTT.

V is TRBV28 and J is TRBJ1-2, with TRBD1 matching 8 bases. V shed 6 bases, J shed 12 bases, and the junction held 18 bases outside the gene matches. The CDR3 covers 15 residues. Germline V lookup: CDR1 MDHEN, CDR2 SYDVKM. In DNA form, the CDR3 reads TGTGCCAGCAGCTCGGGACAGGCTCCACCGGCGCGTAACACCTTC. Its translation: CASSSGQAPPARNTF.

This rearrangement joins TRBV25-1 to TRBJ2-2; D remains unclear. Trimming took off 6 bases at V and 4 bases at J, with 12 bases between the two ends. The CDR3 has 14 residues. In germline, CDR1 is MGHDK, CDR2 SYGVNS. The CDR3 sequence: CASSIVGTTGELFF. CDR3 DNA: TGTGCCAGCAGCATAGTGGGCACCACCGGGGAGCTGTTTTTT. Together with reference TRBV25-1 and TRBJ2-2, the CDR3 gives the full variable domain: EADIYQTPRYLVIGTGKKITLECSQTMGHDKMYWYQQDPGMELHLIHYSYGVNSTEKGDLSSESTVSRIRTEHFPLTLESARPSHTSQYLCASSIVGTTGELFFGEGSRLTVL.

The J gene is TRBJ1-2, the V gene TRBV4-3; 12 positions agree with TRBD1. With 0 bases clipped from V and 7 bases from J, the junction kept 6 bases outside the gene matches. Germline CDR1 LGHNA, CDR2 YSLEER. This CDR3 comprises 16 residues. In DNA form, the CDR3 reads TGCGCCAGCAGCCAAGAACCGGGACAGGGGGCTATTGGCTACACCTTC. Translation gives CASSQEPGQGAIGYTF.

The rearrangement uses TRBV6-4 and TRBJ2-1, with 10 bases matching TRBD2. V dropped 4 bases and J dropped 4; count of bases not matched to a gene: 4. This CDR3 is built from 15 residues. Germline V lookup: CDR1 MRHNA, CDR2 SNTAGT. CDR3 bases: TGTGCCAGCAGTGCCCTAGCGGGGGCTTACAATGAGCAGTTCTTC. Protein sequence: CASSALAGAYNEQFF.

The genes are TRBV21-1 and TRBJ2-7; the table names TRBD2, a call not compared with the DNA. TRBV21-1 is marked as a pseudogene. This CDR3 comprises 15 residues. CDR3 protein: CASSSPGLVGYEQYF. In nucleotides, the CDR3 is TGTGCCAGCAGCTCCCCGGGACTAGTGGGCTACGAGCAGTACTTC.

The chain uses TRBV5-1 and TRBJ1-1, with 9 bases that match TRBD1. Unmatched junction bases numbered 8, after V lost 4 bases and J lost 4 bases. This CDR3 has 15 residues. CDR1 is SGHRS, CDR2 YFSETQ, per germline. Written as DNA, the CDR3 is TGCGCCAGCAGCGTACAGGGGGCCGGGGGCACTGAAGCTTTCTTT. The encoded protein is CASSVQGAGGTEAFF.

This chain's CDR3 is CASSQVVAGGYTYEQYF. CDR3 DNA: TGTGCCAGCAGCCAAGTAGTAGCGGGGGGGTATACTTACGAGCAGTACTTC. The chain joins TRBV4-2 to TRBJ2-7; TRBD2 matches at 11 bases. CDR1 is LGHNA, CDR2 YNFKEQ, per germline. This CDR3 is 17 amino acids long. Trimming cost V 1 base and J 4 bases; bases outside gene matches: 9.

This clone occurred once. The V and J genes are TRBV28 and TRBJ2-3, with 11 bases lining up with TRBD2. Germline V gene data show CDR1 as MDHEN and CDR2 as SYDVKM. This CDR3 comprises 14 residues. V lost 5 bases, J lost 6 bases, and 4 bases stayed unmatched. The CDR3 spells CASSLSGRDDTQYF. Here the CDR3 DNA reads TGTGCCAGCAGTCTTAGCGGGAGGGATGATACGCAGTATTTT.

The chain links TRBV28 to TRBJ2-3, with TRBD2 matching over 9 bases. Germline V gene data show CDR1 as MDHEN and CDR2 as SYDVKM. Trimming took 6 bases from V and 0 from J; bases not matched to a gene: 4. This CDR3 region has 15 residues. The CDR3, as DNA: TGTGCCAGCAGCCGCGGGGGGGGTAGCACAGATACGCAGTATTTT. Its translation is CASSRGGGSTDTQYF.

The chain couples TRBV18 to TRBJ1-1; perhaps TRBD1 as D (6 bases). Trimming pared 2 bases from V and 0 bases from J, leaving 10 bases between. Germline CDR1 reads KGHSH; CDR2 reads LQKENI. The CDR3 has 15 residues. CDR3 DNA: TGTGCCAGCTCACCAGTGACAGGCTTGAACACTGAAGCTTTCTTT. Its protein is CASSPVTGLNTEAFF.

The chain uses TRBV10-3 and TRBJ2-3; 9 nucleotides line up with TRBD1. The CDR3 loop spans 17 amino acids. Germline assignment: CDR1 ENHRY and CDR2 SYGVKD. Trimming at V came to 0 bases and at J to 5 bases, leaving 9 bases not matched to a gene. CDR3 residues: CAISESGDRVMKDTQYF. In DNA, the CDR3 is TGTGCCATCAGTGAGTCAGGGGACAGGGTAATGAAAGATACGCAGTATTTT.

The chain combines TRBV6-2 or TRBV6-3 with TRBJ2-1; 10 nucleotides match TRBD2. The CDR3 contains 16 residues. The V and J ends lost 0 bases and 3 bases, in that order; junction bases with no gene match: 2. Germline assignment: CDR1 MNHEY and CDR2 SVGEGT. The CDR3 DNA is TGTGCCAGCAGTTACTCGGCTAGCGGGAGCTACAATGAGCAGTTCTTC. Protein: CASSYSASGSYNEQFF.

The genes are TRBV29-1 and TRBJ2-2; 7 positions match TRBD2. CDR3 size: 15 residues. Germline loops: CDR1 SQVTM, CDR2 ANQGSEA. The V gene end was trimmed by 6 bases and the J gene end by 10 bases; junction bases not matched to a gene: 17. The DNA of the CDR3 is TGCAGCGTGATCGACATCGGGCGGGGGATAGAGGAGCTGTTTTTT. This codes for CSVIDIGRGIEELFF.

The chain employs TRBV6-5 and TRBJ1-5; TRBD1 might be the D (6 bases). CDR1 and CDR2 (germline): MNHEY, SVGAGI. V was clipped by 6 bases and J by 0 bases, with 12 bases between them. The CDR3 length is 15 residues. The chain's CDR3 is CASRATGSSNQPQHF. The CDR3 DNA reads as TGTGCCAGCAGGGCCACAGGGAGTAGCAATCAGCCCCAGCATTTT.

The V and J genes are TRBV5-1 and TRBJ2-1, with TRBD2 identical over 9 bases. The J segment lost 6 bases and the V segment lost 0 bases, leaving 4 bases of the junction unmatched. The CDR3 is 15 amino acids. From germline, CDR1 is SGHRS and CDR2 YFSETQ. CDR3 sequence reads: CASSLVPSGANEQFF. The CDR3 bases are TGCGCCAGCAGCTTGGTTCCTAGCGGGGCCAATGAGCAGTTCTTC.

A few counts support this clone. J is TRBJ2-7 and V is TRBV13; no definite D call. This CDR3 is built from 14 residues. CDR1 is PRHDT and CDR2 is FYEKMQ in the germline V gene (reference sequence). The V and J ends lost 3 bases and 7 bases respectively, with 16 bases between them. CDR3 region: CASSFGSRQEEQYF. The DNA of the CDR3 is TGTGCCAGCAGCTTTGGGTCCAGGCAAGAGGAGCAGTACTTC. The complete variable domain, with remaining parts taken from reference TRBV13 and TRBJ2-7, reads AAGVIQSPRHLIKEKRETATLKCYPIPRHDTVYWYQQGPGQDPQFLISFYEKMQSDKGSIPDRFSAQQFSDYHSELNMSSLELGDSALYFCASSFGSRQEEQYFGPGTRLTVT.

The V gene is TRBV29-1, the J gene TRBJ2-7, with D uncertain. The germline CDR1 and CDR2 sequences are SQVTM and ANQGSEA. Trimming removed 1 base from V and 1 base from J, with 5 bases in between. The CDR3 has 12 residues. This CDR3 is CSVEGRSYEQYF. DNA of the CDR3: TGCAGCGTTGAAGGCAGGTCCTACGAGCAGTACTTC.

The chain employs TRBV24-1 and TRBJ1-2; a possible D gene is TRBD1 (6 bases). This CDR3 contains 12 residues. Trimming shortened V by 4 bases and J by 5 bases, and 7 bases separated the two germline ends. The germline V gene encodes CDR1 KGHDR and CDR2 SFDVKD. The CDR3 nucleotides are TGTGCCACCAGTGACAGGGGATATGGCTACACCTTC. Its translation: CATSDRGYGYTF.

V usage is TRBV24-1 and J usage is TRBJ2-1, with TRBD1 as a possible D gene (5 bases). The CDR3 is 15 residues long. The V end lost 5 bases, the J end lost 2 bases, and 12 bases lay between the germline ends. Germline CDR1 is KGHDR and CDR2 is SFDVKD. The CDR3 protein is CATSGGQGAYNEQFF. The CDR3 DNA sequence: TGTGCCACCAGTGGTGGGCAGGGTGCCTACAATGAGCAGTTCTTC.

This sequence joins TRBV5-1 and TRBJ2-1; 7 positions match TRBD2. The germline V gene has CDR1 SGHRS and CDR2 YFSETQ. This CDR3 has 15 residues. The V gene end was trimmed by 1 base and the J gene end by 2 bases; junction bases not matched to a gene: 3. The CDR3 here is CASSLKRGTYNEQFF. The CDR3 region has the DNA TGCGCCAGCAGCTTGAAGCGGGGAACCTACAATGAGCAGTTCTTC.